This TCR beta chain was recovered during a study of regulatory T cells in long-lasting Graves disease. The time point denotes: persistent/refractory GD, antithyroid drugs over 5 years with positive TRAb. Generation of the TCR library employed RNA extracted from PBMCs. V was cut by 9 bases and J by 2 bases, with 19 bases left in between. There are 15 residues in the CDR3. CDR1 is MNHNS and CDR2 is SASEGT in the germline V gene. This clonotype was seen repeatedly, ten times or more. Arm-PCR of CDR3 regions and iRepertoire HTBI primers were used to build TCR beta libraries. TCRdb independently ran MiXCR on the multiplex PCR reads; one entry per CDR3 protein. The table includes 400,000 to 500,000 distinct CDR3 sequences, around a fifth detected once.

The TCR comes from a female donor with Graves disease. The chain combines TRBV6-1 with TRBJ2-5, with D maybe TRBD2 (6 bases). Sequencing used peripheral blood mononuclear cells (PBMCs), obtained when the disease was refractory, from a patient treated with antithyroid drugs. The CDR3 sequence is CASALGAGLQETQYF. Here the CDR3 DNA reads TGTGCCAGTGCGTTGGGTGCGGGGCTTCAAGAGACCCAGTACTTC.